The 11 T cell receptor beta chains listed next were all sequenced from one sample in a study of cytomegalovirus exposure and HLA in healthy donors. Amplification used 60 Vbeta primers and 13 Jbeta primers. Method: immunoSEQ multiplex PCR; TCRdb's copy keeps in-frame clones and lacks some. The table has 160,000 or so clones, about 75% seen once; the top ten hold nearly 6.5%. The material sequenced was PBMCs. Every receptor here comes from a man aged 40-55 years in good health and CMV-seropositive.

J is TRBJ2-1 and V is TRBV9; 13 bases align to TRBD2. The CDR3 length is 16 residues. Germline lookup yields CDR1 SGDLS and CDR2 YYNGEE. Trimming removed 3 bases from V and 7 bases from J; junction bases left unmatched: 7. The CDR3: CASSAEGLAGSNEQFF. The CDR3 coding sequence is TGTGCCAGCAGCGCGGAGGGACTAGCGGGAAGTAATGAGCAGTTCTTC.

The J gene is TRBJ1-5, the V gene TRBV19; 7 bases fit TRBD1. This CDR3 contains 17 residues. Losses at the gene ends were 9 bases for V and 6 bases for J; bases not matched to a gene: 20. Germline V CDR1 and CDR2: LNHDA, SQIVND (reference sequence). DNA of the CDR3: TGTGCCAGGACTCGGACAGGTACTGCGGCGCTTCGTCAGCCCCAGCATTTT. Translated: CARTRTGTAALRQPQHF.

The genes are TRBV11-2 and TRBJ2-1; maybe TRBD2 (6 bases). CDR3 length: 12 amino acids. Germline V gene lookup returns CDR1 SGHAT and CDR2 FQNNGV. Trimming left V 4 bases short and J 9 bases short, with 10 bases between. The chain's CDR3 is CASSSGGLEQFF. Here the CDR3 DNA reads TGTGCCAGCAGCTCAGGAGGGCTTGAGCAGTTCTTC.

The V and J genes are TRBV19 and TRBJ1-3; no clear D gene. The CDR3 runs to 15 residues. The germline V and J ends were trimmed by 5 bases and 0 bases, with 11 bases remaining between them. Germline V CDR1 and CDR2: LNHDA, SQIVND (reference sequence). DNA of the CDR3: TGTGCCAGTAGTGTCTACGAGAGCTCTGGAAACACCATATATTTT. It specifies CASSVYESSGNTIYF.

Worth noting for this clone: The junction and the germline gene differ at one end; a read error may be behind it. CDR3 bases: TGCGCCAGCAGCTTGGGGCTCGCCAGTGACTTC. It translates to CASSLGLASDF. The chain couples TRBV5-1 to TRBJ2-7, with D hard to call. This CDR3 region has 11 residues. The germline V gene has CDR1 SGHRS and CDR2 YFSETQ.

This sequence joins TRBV4-1 and TRBJ1-3, with a weak D call TRBD1 (6 bases). The ends were cut back, 1 base at V and 0 bases at J, with 10 bases in the middle. The CDR3 contains 16 residues. Germline assignment: CDR1 MGHRA and CDR2 YSYEKL. CDR3 region: CASSQGRGGSGNTIYF. The DNA of the CDR3 is TGCGCCAGCAGCCAAGGGCGAGGGGGCTCTGGAAACACCATATATTTT.

The chain's CDR3 is CASRQGSNEKLFF. DNA of the CDR3: TGTGCCAGTAGGCAGGGGAGTAATGAAAAACTGTTTTTT. The chain combines TRBV19 with TRBJ1-4; D is perhaps TRBD1 (6 bases). The V end lost 6 bases, the J end lost 4 bases, and 9 bases lay between the germline ends. CDR1 is LNHDA and CDR2 is SQIVND in the germline V gene (reference sequence). The CDR3 covers 13 residues.

This chain joins TRBV2 and TRBJ2-3; D unclear. The CDR3 length is 12 residues. Germline lookup yields CDR1 SNHLY and CDR2 FYNNEI. Deletions cut 3 bases from V and 10 bases from J, with 11 bases between. In nucleotides, the CDR3 is TGTGCCAGCAGTGATCGTCTAGGTGCGCAGTATTTT. Protein: CASSDRLGAQYF.

The chain is built from TRBV5-1 and TRBJ1-2; perhaps TRBD1 as D (5 bases). V lost 0 bases and J 5 bases, leaving 14 bases between the germline ends. Per germline, CDR1 SGHRS and CDR2 YFSETQ. The CDR3 totals 15 residues. DNA for the CDR3: TGCGCCAGCAGCTTGGATGCGGGACGGACTTATGGCTACACCTTC. Amino acids: CASSLDAGRTYGYTF.

Worth noting for this clone: This CDR3 is also generated by other DNA sequences in the sample. The rearrangement uses TRBV2 and TRBJ1-5; 9 nucleotides agree with TRBD1. Germline V gene sequence: CDR1 SNHLY, CDR2 FYNNEI. The CDR3 has 14 amino acids. With 5 bases clipped from V and 6 bases from J, the junction kept 5 bases outside the gene matches. The CDR3 DNA reads TGTGCCAGCAGTCGGGACAGGGAGGGTCAGCCCCAGCATTTT. This translates into CASSRDREGQPQHF.

As to this clone: The final CDR3 position lacks the conserved phenylalanine or tryptophan, pointing to a likely read error. V usage is TRBV27 and J usage is TRBJ1-2; D uncertain. Trimming took 2 bases from V and 5 from J, leaving 12 bases between them. This CDR3 is 14 amino acids long. The germline CDR1 and CDR2 sequences are MNHEY and SMNVEV (reference sequence). CDR3 sequence (DNA): TGTGCCAGCAGTTTAAGTGCAGGCGGGTATGGCTACACCCTC. Protein product: CASSLSAGGYGYTL.